Sequencing of this T cell receptor beta chain was carried out in a study of T-cell reconstitution after alpha-beta-depleted transplantation in children. Trimming took 4 bases from V and 4 from J; bases not matched to a gene: 3. CDR1 and CDR2 (germline): SGHRS, YFSETQ. This CDR3 has 14 residues. Unique molecular identifiers were built into the TCRbeta library. TCRdb called the PCR reads again in MiXCR, with one record for every CDR3 protein. The repertoire holds about 500,000 distinct CDR3 sequences, with roughly 33% as singletons. The TCR originated in a human donor who donated a stem cell graft to a child with aplastic anemia. The sequences come from PBMCs from the stem cell graft donor, collected from the stem cell graft. The gene calls are TRBV5-1 and TRBJ2-7, with TRBD2 matching 12 bases. CDR3 sequence (DNA): TGCGCCAGCAGCCTGACTAGCGGGGGATACGAGCAGTACGTC. Its protein product is CASSLTSGGYEQYV.